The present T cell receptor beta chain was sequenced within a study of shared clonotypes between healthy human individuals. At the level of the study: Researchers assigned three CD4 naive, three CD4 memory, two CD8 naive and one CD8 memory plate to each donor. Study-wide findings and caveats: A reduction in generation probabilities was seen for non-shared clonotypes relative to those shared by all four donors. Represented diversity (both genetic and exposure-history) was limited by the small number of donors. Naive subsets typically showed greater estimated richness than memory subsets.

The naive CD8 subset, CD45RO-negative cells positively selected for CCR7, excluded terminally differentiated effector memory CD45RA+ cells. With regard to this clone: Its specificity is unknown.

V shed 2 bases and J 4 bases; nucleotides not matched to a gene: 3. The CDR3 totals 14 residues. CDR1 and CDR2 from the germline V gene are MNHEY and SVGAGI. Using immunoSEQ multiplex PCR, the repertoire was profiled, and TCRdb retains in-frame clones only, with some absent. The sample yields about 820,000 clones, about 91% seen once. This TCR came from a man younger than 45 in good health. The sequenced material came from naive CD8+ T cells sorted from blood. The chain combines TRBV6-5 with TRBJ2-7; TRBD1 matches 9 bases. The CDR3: CASSYRDRDYEQYF. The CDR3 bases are TGTGCCAGCAGTTACCGGGACAGGGATTACGAGCAGTACTTC.